This is a list of T cell receptor beta chains from one sample in a study of blood T cells in healthy people across ages. TCRdb independently ran MiXCR on the 5' RACE reads; one entry per CDR3 protein. This sample has around 1.7 million distinct CDR3 sequences; roughly 27% occur once, and the top ten carry 7.7%. Specimen: blood. The receptors originated from a woman in her twenties or thirties in good health. Each CDR3 is given with its conserved first and last residue. Fields, in order: V gene, clone size, J gene, D gene, CDR3 protein, CDR3 DNA. D genes are given only for firm matches. Part of the rows lack a size; the others show once, few, many or a class for expanded clones.

TRBV20-1	many	TRBJ2-7	TRBD2	CSATSGRTPYEQYF	TGCAGTGCTACTAGCGGGCGAACTCCCTACGAGCAGTACTTC
TRBV9	-	TRBJ1-4	-	CASSVQGANEKLFF	TGTGCCAGCAGCGTCCAGGGAGCGAATGAAAAACTGTTTTTT
TRBV7-2	many	TRBJ2-5	-	CASSLEWGETQYF	TGTGCCAGCAGCTTAGAGTGGGGGGAGACCCAGTACTTC
TRBV5-1	-	TRBJ2-2	-	CASSVGPGIAGELLF	-
TRBV7-2	few	TRBJ2-5	-	CASSPNSGQETQYF	TGTGCCAGCAGCCCGAATAGCGGACAAGAGACCCAGTACTTC
TRBV29-1	-	TRBJ2-1	-	CSVQGGTGPRNEQFF	TGCAGCGTCCAGGGGGGGACAGGCCCCAGGAATGAGCAGTTCTTC
TRBV6-6	once	TRBJ2-2	-	CASRLPRGELFF	TGTGCCAGCAGGTTACCGAGAGGGGAGCTGTTTTTT
TRBV6-5	many	TRBJ2-7	TRBD1	CASSYSGTGLNEQYF	TGTGCCAGCAGTTACTCAGGGACAGGGTTAAACGAGCAGTACTTC
TRBV29-1	few	TRBJ1-5	-	CSPHQPQHF	TGCAGCCCTCATCAGCCCCAGCATTTT
TRBV10-3	-	TRBJ2-7	TRBD1	CATGPGGSFYEQYF	TGTGCCACCGGACCAGGGGGCTCTTTTTACGAGCAGTACTTC
TRBV10-3	-	TRBJ1-1	-	CAIRGKTEAFF	TGTGCCATCAGGGGAAAGACTGAAGCTTTCTTT
TRBV7-9	-	TRBJ1-2	-	CASSLLPDRYGYTF	TGTGCCAGCAGCCTCCTCCCGGACAGATATGGCTACACCTTC
TRBV9	-	TRBJ2-1	-	CASSPRRDQYNEQFF	TGTGCCAGCAGCCCACGCCGGGACCAATACAATGAGCAGTTCTTC
TRBV20-1	-	TRBJ2-1	TRBD2	CSARGTSGSHEQFF	TGCAGTGCTAGAGGAACTAGCGGGAGTCATGAGCAGTTCTTC
TRBV5-1	few	TRBJ2-7	-	CASSLQGPGPYEQYF	TGCGCCAGCAGCTTGCAGGGGCCAGGGCCCTACGAGCAGTACTTC
TRBV3-1	few	TRBJ2-3	-	CASSRLTSTDTQYF	TGTGCCAGCAGCCGCCTAACTTCTACAGATACGCAGTATTTT
TRBV12-3/TRBV12-4	-	TRBJ2-1	TRBD1	CASSLGTGAGGKEQFF	TGTGCCAGCAGTTTGGGAACAGGGGCAGGAGGCAAGGAGCAGTTCTTC
TRBV15	-	TRBJ1-4	TRBD1	CATSRGGPGQVSSEKLFF	TGTGCCACCAGCAGGGGTGGGCCGGGACAGGTCTCAAGTGAAAAACTGTTTTTT
TRBV7-2	-	TRBJ2-1	-	CASSLEQRVYNEQFF	TGTGCCAGCAGCTTAGAGCAGCGGGTCTACAATGAGCAGTTCTTC
TRBV29-1	-	TRBJ1-1	-	CSVETGGTEAFF	TGCAGCGTTGAGACGGGGGGCACTGAAGCTTTCTTT
TRBV28	-	TRBJ2-3	TRBD1	CARNRLGQGVDTQYF	TGTGCCCGCAATCGGCTAGGACAGGGTGTAGATACGCAGTATTTT
TRBV27	-	TRBJ2-7	-	CASSETPWSSYEQYF	TGTGCCAGCAGCGAGACACCCTGGAGCTCCTACGAGCAGTACTTC
TRBV6-1	many	TRBJ2-4	TRBD1	CASSEGTGPSKNIQYF	TGTGCCAGCAGTGAGGGGACAGGGCCGTCCAAAAACATTCAGTACTTC
TRBV6-2/TRBV6-3	few	TRBJ2-7	-	CASSQGTEQYF	TGTGCCAGCAGTCAGGGGACCGAGCAGTACTTC
TRBV25-1	few	TRBJ1-2	-	CASSDRSTDYGHTF	TGTGCCAGCAGTGACCGATCGACAGACTATGGCCACACCTTC
TRBV6-2/TRBV6-3	-	TRBJ2-1	-	CASSSKGYEQFF	TGTGCCAGCAGTTCAAAGGGTTATGAGCAGTTCTTC
TRBV15	-	TRBJ2-2	TRBD1	CATSREGFRDRGRTGELFF	TGTGCCACCAGCAGAGAGGGTTTCCGGGACAGGGGTCGCACCGGGGAGCTGTTTTTT
TRBV21-1	few	TRBJ2-7	-	CAGSREGDYEQYF	TGTGCCGGCAGCAGGGAGGGGGATTACGAGCAGTACTTC
TRBV12-3/TRBV12-4	-	TRBJ1-6	-	CASSPWGREGSPLHF	TGTGCCAGCAGTCCGTGGGGGCGAGAGGGTTCACCCCTCCACTTT
TRBV5-1	-	TRBJ2-2	-	CASSLMGPDRQSTGELFF	TGCGCCAGCAGCTTGATGGGTCCGGATAGGCAGTCCACCGGGGAGCTGTTTTTT
TRBV15	few	TRBJ2-5	-	CATSRVVGKETQYF	TGTGCCACCAGCAGAGTGGTGGGTAAGGAGACCCAGTACTTC
TRBV13	few	TRBJ1-2	TRBD1	CASSSRQGGAYGYTF	TGTGCCAGCAGCTCAAGACAGGGTGGAGCCTATGGCTACACCTTC
TRBV29-1	many	TRBJ2-7	TRBD1	CSATSGTGGYEQYF	TGCAGCGCCACGTCCGGGACAGGGGGCTACGAGCAGTACTTC
TRBV6-2/TRBV6-3	-	TRBJ1-2	-	CASSYSNGGVDGYTF	TGTGCCAGCAGTTACTCCAACGGAGGGGTAGATGGCTACACCTTC
TRBV12-3/TRBV12-4	few	TRBJ1-1	TRBD1	CASGHRGNTEAFF	TGTGCCAGCGGACACAGGGGGAACACTGAAGCTTTCTTT
TRBV25-1	many	TRBJ2-1	TRBD2	CASSLAGFKNEQFF	TGTGCCAGCAGTTTAGCGGGGTTTAAGAATGAGCAGTTCTTC
TRBV7-9	-	TRBJ1-6	TRBD1	CASSPFGQGASSPLHF	TGTGCCAGCAGCCCTTTCGGACAGGGGGCGAGTTCACCCCTCCACTTT
TRBV20-1	-	TRBJ1-2	-	CSARPYRAPSYGYTF	TGCAGTGCTAGACCTTACAGGGCCCCCAGCTATGGCTACACCTTC
TRBV7-2	-	TRBJ2-1	-	CASSSYGANEQFF	TGTGCCAGCAGCTCCTACGGGGCAAATGAGCAGTTCTTC
TRBV20-1	few	TRBJ2-3	TRBD2	CSASSPTSGRVGTDTQYF	TGCAGTGCTAGTAGTCCAACTAGCGGGAGGGTGGGCACAGATACGCAGTATTTT
TRBV18	few	TRBJ1-6	-	CASSPARGRANSPLHF	TGTGCCAGCTCACCAGCCCGGGGCAGGGCAAATTCACCCCTCCACTTT
TRBV7-3	-	TRBJ1-1	TRBD1	CASSPGQVHTEAFF	TGTGCCAGCAGCCCTGGACAGGTCCACACTGAAGCTTTCTTT
TRBV6-2/TRBV6-3	-	TRBJ2-7	TRBD1	CASSLAGTGTTYEQYF	TGTGCCAGCAGTTTAGCCGGGACAGGGACAACCTACGAGCAGTACTTC
TRBV4-2	-	TRBJ1-1	-	CASRRFWEGNTEAFF	TGTGCCAGCAGACGCTTTTGGGAGGGGAACACTGAAGCTTTCTTT
TRBV7-9	-	TRBJ2-7	-	CASSETRDEQYF	TGTGCCAGCAGCGAGACTCGTGACGAGCAGTACTTC
TRBV4-3	few	TRBJ2-5	-	CASSQSSEGKETQYF	TGCGCCAGCAGCCAAAGCTCTGAAGGGAAAGAGACCCAGTACTTC
TRBV12-5	few	TRBJ2-7	TRBD1	CASGTWDRGGGQYF	TGTGCTAGTGGAACCTGGGACAGGGGAGGCGGGCAGTACTTC
TRBV4-3	many	TRBJ1-2	-	CASSQASDRVDGYTF	TGCGCCAGCAGCCAAGCTTCCGATAGGGTGGATGGCTACACCTTC
TRBV7-2	few	TRBJ2-5	TRBD2	CAGSLAPVGGKETQYF	TGTGCCGGCAGCTTAGCGCCCGTCGGGGGGAAAGAGACCCAGTACTTC
TRBV9	-	TRBJ1-2	-	CASSVDGRPYGYTF	TGTGCCAGCAGCGTAGATGGGCGGCCCTATGGCTACACCTTC